One and the same sample provided the 8 T cell receptor beta chains below, sequenced in a study of OX40 agonist ivuxolimab in advanced cancers. The library came from the immunoSEQ multiplex PCR assay. In TCRdb, the immuneACCESS table is reduced to in-frame sequences with V and J assigned. These tables do not hold every clone; where another copy was compared, an unresolved V gene accounts for under half, and the others remain unexplained. Within this sample are tens of thousands of clones, with roughly 90% of them counted one time only. In total, the top ten clones hold approximately 0.26% of the sample. This sample comprised CD4+ or CD8+ T cells sorted from blood, obtained in a trial of the OX40 agonist ivuxolimab. Every receptor here comes from an adult with an advanced solid tumor such as melanoma, head and neck, liver or kidney cancer.

The rearrangement links TRBV9 to TRBJ1-2, with unresolved D. Trimming shortened V by 0 bases and J by 13 bases, and 13 bases separated the two germline ends. The CDR3 has 12 residues. Germline V gives CDR1 SGDLS, CDR2 YYNGEE. The CDR3 region is CASSVAVSPSTF. Here the CDR3 DNA reads TGTGCCAGCAGCGTAGCAGTAAGTCCATCCACCTTC.

The CDR3 bases are TGTGCCAGCTCCAGGGGGGCCGGAGATACGCAGTATTTT. Translated, it gives CASSRGAGDTQYF. The V and J genes are TRBV5-6 and TRBJ2-3; tentative D call: TRBD1 (7 bases). Germline-derived CDR1 and CDR2 are SGHDT and YYEEEE. CDR3 size: 13 residues. Trimming stripped 7 bases from V and 5 bases from J, with 14 bases between.

CDR3: CASIRNTEAFF. The CDR3 nucleotides are TGTGCCAGCATCAGGAACACTGAAGCTTTCTTT. The genes are TRBV11-3 and TRBJ1-1, with D unresolved. Deletions cut 7 bases from V and 1 base from J, with 4 bases between. This CDR3 is 11 amino acids long. CDR1 SGHNT and CDR2 YENEEA come from the germline V gene.

The CDR3 loop is CASSLAGGPLHF. The CDR3, as DNA: TGTGCCAGCAGCTTGGCCGGAGGACCCCTCCACTTT. The V and J genes are TRBV5-6 and TRBJ1-6; no definite D call. Deletions cut 0 bases from V and 12 bases from J, with 7 bases between. Germline CDR1 is SGHDT and CDR2 is YYEEEE. The CDR3 totals 12 residues.

The rearrangement joins TRBV5-4 to TRBJ1-2; 9 positions match TRBD1. The V and J ends lost 5 bases and 4 bases, in that order; junction bases with no gene match: 3. Germline CDR1 SGHNT, CDR2 YYREEE (reference sequence). CDR3 length: 13 amino acids. This CDR3 is CASRSQGAYGYTF. In nucleotides, the CDR3 is TGTGCCAGCAGATCACAGGGGGCCTATGGCTACACCTTC.

The chain recombines TRBV2 with TRBJ1-1; D call uncertain. Germline CDR1 is SNHLY and CDR2 is FYNNEI. The V gene lost 6 bases and the J gene lost 2 bases, with 7 bases spanning the gap. CDR3 length equals 12 residues. The DNA of the CDR3 is TGTGCCAGCAGCGTGGGAAACACTGAAGCTTTCTTT. This sequence encodes CASSVGNTEAFF. Drawing the rest from reference TRBV2 and TRBJ1-1, the complete variable domain is EPEVTQTPSHQVTQMGQEVILRCVPISNHLYFYWYRQILGQKVEFLVSFYNNEISEKSEIFDDQFSVERPDGSNFTLKIRSTKLEDSAMYFCASSVGNTEAFFGQGTRLTVV.

This chain connects TRBV7-2 to TRBJ1-3; a possible D gene is TRBD1 (6 bases). This CDR3 is built from 16 residues. Germline CDR1 SGHTA, CDR2 FQGNSA. Trimming pared 5 bases from V and 2 bases from J, leaving 16 bases between. The CDR3: CASSPIGGQTGNTIYF. For the CDR3, the DNA is TGTGCCAGCAGCCCCATAGGGGGGCAAACTGGAAACACCATATATTTT.

The V and J genes are TRBV7-2 and TRBJ2-5; D assignment may be TRBD1 or TRBD2 (5 bases each). V lost 5 bases and J 6 bases, leaving 7 bases between the germline ends. CDR1 is SGHTA and CDR2 is FQGNSA in the germline V gene. This CDR3 spans 11 amino acids. The CDR3 DNA reads TGTGCCAGCAGCGAGGGGAAGACCCAGTACTTC. Protein: CASSEGKTQYF.